This T cell receptor (beta chain) was profiled in a study of OX40 agonist ivuxolimab in advanced cancers. Sequencing used immunoSEQ multiplex PCR; TCRdb keeps in-frame clones, though not all of them. The top ten clones hold approximately 1.3% of a sample with about 75,000 clones, roughly 90% of them seen once. The CDR3 runs to 17 residues. V trimming: 4 bases; J trimming: 3 bases; junction bases outside the gene matches: 12. The germline CDR1 and CDR2 sequences are MNHNS and SASEGT. The sequence was obtained from an adult with an advanced solid tumor such as melanoma, head and neck, liver or kidney cancer. The sample in question was CD4+ or CD8+ T cells sorted from blood, obtained in a trial of the OX40 agonist ivuxolimab. This chain links TRBV6-1 with TRBJ1-3; 7 bases match TRBD1. Here the CDR3 reads CASSGDSRRLNGNTIYF. DNA for the CDR3: TGTGCCAGCAGTGGGGACAGTAGACGTCTTAATGGAAACACCATATATTTT.